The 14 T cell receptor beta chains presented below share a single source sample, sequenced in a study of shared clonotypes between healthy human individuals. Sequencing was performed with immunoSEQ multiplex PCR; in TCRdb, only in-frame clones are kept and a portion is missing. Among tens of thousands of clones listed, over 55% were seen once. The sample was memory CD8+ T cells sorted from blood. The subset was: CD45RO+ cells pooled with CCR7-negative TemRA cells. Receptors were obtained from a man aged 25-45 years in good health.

CDR3 nucleotides: TGTGCCAGCAGCTTGGTGCGGCAACGAACGGAGGGGCAGTACTTC. Amino acids: CASSLVRQRTEGQYF. This chain connects TRBV5-6 to TRBJ2-7, with D possibly being TRBD2 (6 bases). V was clipped by 0 bases and J by 9 bases, with 19 bases between them. This CDR3 spans 15 amino acids. Germline V CDR1 and CDR2: SGHDT, YYEEEE. Full variable domain (outside the CDR3, taken from reference TRBV5-6 and TRBJ2-7): DAGVTQSPTHLIKTRGQQVTLRCSPKSGHDTVSWYQQALGQGPQFIFQYYEEEERQRGNFPDRFSGHQFPNYSSELNVNALLLGDSALYLCASSLVRQRTEGQYFGPGTRLTVT.

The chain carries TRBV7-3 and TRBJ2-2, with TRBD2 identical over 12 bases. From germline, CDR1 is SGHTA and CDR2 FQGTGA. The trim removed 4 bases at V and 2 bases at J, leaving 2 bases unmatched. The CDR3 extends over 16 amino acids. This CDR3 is CASSSGLAGNTGELFF. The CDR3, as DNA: TGTGCCAGCAGCTCCGGACTAGCGGGAAACACCGGGGAGCTGTTTTTT. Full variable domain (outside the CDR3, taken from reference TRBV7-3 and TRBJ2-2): GAGVSQTPSNKVTEKGKYVELRCDPISGHTALYWYRQSLGQGPEFLIYFQGTGAADDSGLPNDRFFAVRPEGSVSTLKIQRTERGDSAVYLCASSSGLAGNTGELFFGEGSRLTVL.

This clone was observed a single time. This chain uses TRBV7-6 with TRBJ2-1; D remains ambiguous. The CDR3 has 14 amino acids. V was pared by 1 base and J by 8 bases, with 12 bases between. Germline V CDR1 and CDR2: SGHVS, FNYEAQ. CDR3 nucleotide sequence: TGTGCCAGCAGCTTAGGGGCTGGTTCCGATGAGCAGTTCTTC. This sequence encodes CASSLGAGSDEQFF.

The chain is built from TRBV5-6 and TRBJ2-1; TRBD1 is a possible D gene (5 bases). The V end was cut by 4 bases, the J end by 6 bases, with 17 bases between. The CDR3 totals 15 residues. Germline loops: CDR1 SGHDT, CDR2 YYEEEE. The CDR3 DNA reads TGTGCCAGCAGCCCCCTAATGCCAGGGCTCAATGAGCAGTTCTTC. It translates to CASSPLMPGLNEQFF.

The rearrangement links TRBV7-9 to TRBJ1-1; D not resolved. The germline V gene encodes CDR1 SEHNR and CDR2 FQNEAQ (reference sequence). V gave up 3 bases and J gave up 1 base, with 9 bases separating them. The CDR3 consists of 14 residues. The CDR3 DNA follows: TGTGCCAGCAGCTTTGAGACCTCGAACACTGAAGCTTTCTTT. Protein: CASSFETSNTEAFF.

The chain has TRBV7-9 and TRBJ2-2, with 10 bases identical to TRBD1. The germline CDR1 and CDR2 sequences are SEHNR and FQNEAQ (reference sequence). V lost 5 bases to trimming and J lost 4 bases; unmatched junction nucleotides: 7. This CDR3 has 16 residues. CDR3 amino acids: CASSAQTGGGTGELFF. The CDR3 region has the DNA TGTGCCAGCAGCGCCCAGACAGGGGGCGGCACCGGGGAGCTGTTTTTT.

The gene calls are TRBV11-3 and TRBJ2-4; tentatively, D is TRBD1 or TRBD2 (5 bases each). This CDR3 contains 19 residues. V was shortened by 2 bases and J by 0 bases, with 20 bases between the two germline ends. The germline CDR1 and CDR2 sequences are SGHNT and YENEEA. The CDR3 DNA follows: TGTGCCAGCAGCTTACCCACTACATCCAGGGAGCTAGCCAAAAACATTCAGTACTTC. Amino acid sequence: CASSLPTTSRELAKNIQYF.

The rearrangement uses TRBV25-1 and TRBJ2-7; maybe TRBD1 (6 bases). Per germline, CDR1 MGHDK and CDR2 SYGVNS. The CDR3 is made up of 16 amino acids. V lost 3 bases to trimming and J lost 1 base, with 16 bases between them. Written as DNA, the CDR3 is TGTGCCAGCAGTGACCCTCGAACAGGGAGATCCTACGAGCAGTACTTC. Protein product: CASSDPRTGRSYEQYF.

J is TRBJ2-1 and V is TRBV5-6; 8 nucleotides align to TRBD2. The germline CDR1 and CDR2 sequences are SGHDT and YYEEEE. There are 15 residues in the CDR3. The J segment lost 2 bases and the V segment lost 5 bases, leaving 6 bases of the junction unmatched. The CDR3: CASRKREIPYNEQFF. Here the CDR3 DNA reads TGTGCCAGCAGGAAGCGGGAGATCCCCTACAATGAGCAGTTCTTC. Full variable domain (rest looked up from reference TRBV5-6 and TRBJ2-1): DAGVTQSPTHLIKTRGQQVTLRCSPKSGHDTVSWYQQALGQGPQFIFQYYEEEERQRGNFPDRFSGHQFPNYSSELNVNALLLGDSALYLCASRKREIPYNEQFFGPGTRLTVL.

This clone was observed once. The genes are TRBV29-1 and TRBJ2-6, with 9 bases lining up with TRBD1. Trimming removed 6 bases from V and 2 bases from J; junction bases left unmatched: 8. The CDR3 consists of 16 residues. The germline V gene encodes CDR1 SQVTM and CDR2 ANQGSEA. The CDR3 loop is CSVEDRGLTGANVLTF. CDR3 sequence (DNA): TGCAGCGTAGAGGACAGGGGACTAACTGGGGCCAACGTCCTGACTTTC.

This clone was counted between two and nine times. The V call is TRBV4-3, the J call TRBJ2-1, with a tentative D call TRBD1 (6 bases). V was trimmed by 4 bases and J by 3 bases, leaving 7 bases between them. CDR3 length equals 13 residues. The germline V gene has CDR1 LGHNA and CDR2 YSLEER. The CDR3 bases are TGCGCCAGCAGCCCGACAGGCTACAATGAGCAGTTCTTC. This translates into CASSPTGYNEQFF.

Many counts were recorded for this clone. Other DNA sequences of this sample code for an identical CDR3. CDR3 residues: CASSPQPDSYNEQFF. The CDR3 DNA is TGTGCCAGCAGCCCTCAGCCGGACAGTTACAATGAGCAGTTCTTC. The rearrangement uses TRBV6-4 and TRBJ2-1; a possible D gene is TRBD1 (6 bases). Trimming took off 6 bases at V and 4 bases at J, with 16 bases between the two ends. The germline V gene has CDR1 MRHNA and CDR2 SNTAGT. The CDR3 contains 15 residues.

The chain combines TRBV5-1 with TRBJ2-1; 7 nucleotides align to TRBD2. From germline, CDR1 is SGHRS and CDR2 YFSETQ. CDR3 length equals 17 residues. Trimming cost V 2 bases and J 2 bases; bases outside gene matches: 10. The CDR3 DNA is TGCGCCAGCAGCTTAGCTTCTAGCGGCAATACCTACAATGAGCAGTTCTTC. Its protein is CASSLASSGNTYNEQFF.

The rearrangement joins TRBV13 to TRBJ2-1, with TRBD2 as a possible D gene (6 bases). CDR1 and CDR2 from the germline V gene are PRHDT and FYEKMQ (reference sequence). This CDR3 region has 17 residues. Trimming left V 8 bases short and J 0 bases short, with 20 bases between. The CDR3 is CASGNLAQQNSYNEQFF. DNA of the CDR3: TGTGCCAGCGGCAACCTAGCGCAACAAAACTCCTACAATGAGCAGTTCTTC.